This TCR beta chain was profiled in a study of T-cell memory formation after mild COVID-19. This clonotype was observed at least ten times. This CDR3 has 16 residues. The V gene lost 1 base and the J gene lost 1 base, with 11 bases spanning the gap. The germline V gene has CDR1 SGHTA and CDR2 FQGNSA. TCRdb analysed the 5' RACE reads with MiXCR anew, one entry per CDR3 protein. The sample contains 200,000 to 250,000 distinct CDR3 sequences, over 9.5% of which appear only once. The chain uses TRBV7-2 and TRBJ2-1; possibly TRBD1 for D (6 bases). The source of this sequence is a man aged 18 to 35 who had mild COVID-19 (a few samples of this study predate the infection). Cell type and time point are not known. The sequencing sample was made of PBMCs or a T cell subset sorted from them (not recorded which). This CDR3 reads CASSLGGLQSYNEQFF. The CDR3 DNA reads TGTGCCAGCAGCTTAGGGGGGCTACAGTCCTACAATGAGCAGTTCTTC.